The following is a TCR beta chain sequence with its context. Its antigen remains unidentified. This entry is derived from a study of T cell repertoires in cytomegalovirus infection. Points from the study as a whole: The study found HLA-C-restricted CMV-specific TCR beta clonotypes dominating the ex vivo response. CMV carriers having the relevant HLA were flagged by cumulative public TCR beta family frequency.

TCRdb recomputed calls from the reads with MiXCR, one row per CDR3 protein. The profile shows about 360,000 distinct CDR3 sequences, just under 35% of them singletons. V lost 4 bases, J lost 0 bases, and 4 bases lay in between. CDR3 size: 12 residues. Sequences were derived from cultured PBMCs, sampled from culture after CMV antigen stimulation. The chain uses TRBV12-3 or TRBV12-4 and TRBJ2-7; D gene unclear. This clonotype was sampled from a human donor in good health (CMV status not recorded). Some clones in this sample may be carry-over from other donors' samples. The CDR3 DNA reads TGTGCCAGCAGTTGGCTCTCCTACGAGCAGTACTTC. The encoded protein is CASSWLSYEQYF.